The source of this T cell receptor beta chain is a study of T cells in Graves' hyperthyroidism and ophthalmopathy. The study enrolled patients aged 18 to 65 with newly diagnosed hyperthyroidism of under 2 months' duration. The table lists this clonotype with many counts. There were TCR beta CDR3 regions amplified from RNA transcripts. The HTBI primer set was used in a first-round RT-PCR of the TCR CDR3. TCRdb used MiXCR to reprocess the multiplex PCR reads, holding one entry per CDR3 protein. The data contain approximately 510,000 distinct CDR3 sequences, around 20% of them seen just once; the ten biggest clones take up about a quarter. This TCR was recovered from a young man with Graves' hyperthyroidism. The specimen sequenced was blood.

CDR3 nucleotide sequence: TGCAGTGCTAGAGATCGGACGGGCTACACCTTC. It encodes CSARDRTGYTF. This chain links TRBV20-1 with TRBJ1-2, with no clear D. The germline V gene has CDR1 DFQATT and CDR2 SNEGSKA (reference sequence). This CDR3 contains 11 residues. Trimming cost V 0 bases and J 8 bases, with 7 bases left between them.